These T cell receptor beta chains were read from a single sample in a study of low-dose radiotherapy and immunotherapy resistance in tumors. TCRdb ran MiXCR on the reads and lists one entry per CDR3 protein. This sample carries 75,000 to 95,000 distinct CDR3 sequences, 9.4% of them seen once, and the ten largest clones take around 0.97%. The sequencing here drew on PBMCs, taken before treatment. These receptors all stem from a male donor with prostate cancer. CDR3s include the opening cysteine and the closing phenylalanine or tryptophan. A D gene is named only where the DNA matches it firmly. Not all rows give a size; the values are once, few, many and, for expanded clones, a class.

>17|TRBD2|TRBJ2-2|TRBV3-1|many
CASSQAGLARLAGELFF
TGTGCCAGCAGCCAAGCGGGACTAGCGCGTTTGGCCGGGGAGCTGTTTTTT
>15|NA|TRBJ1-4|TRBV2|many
CASSVRPGANEKLFF
TGTGCCAGCAGTGTTCGTCCAGGGGCTAATGAAAAACTGTTTTTT
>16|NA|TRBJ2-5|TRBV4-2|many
CASSQGTGTRQETQYF
TGTGCCAGCAGCCAAGGGACGGGAACGCGCCAAGAGACCCAGTACTTC
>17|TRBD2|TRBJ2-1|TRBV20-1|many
CSARDRGSGRPYNEQFF
TGCAGTGCTAGAGATCGGGGAAGCGGGAGGCCCTACAATGAGCAGTTCTTC
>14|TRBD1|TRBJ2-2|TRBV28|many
CASRGGQGAGELFF
TGTGCCAGCAGGGGCGGACAGGGGGCCGGGGAGCTGTTTTTT
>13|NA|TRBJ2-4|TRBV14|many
CASSHEGINIQYF
TGTGCCAGCAGCCACGAGGGAATAAACATTCAGTACTTC
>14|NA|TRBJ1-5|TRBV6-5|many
CASSYSEGSQPQHF
TGTGCCAGCAGTTACTCCGAGGGTAGCCAGCCCCAGCATTTT
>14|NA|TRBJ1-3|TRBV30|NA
CAWSRLLSGNTIYF
TGTGCCTGGAGCCGACTGCTCTCTGGAAACACCATATATTTT
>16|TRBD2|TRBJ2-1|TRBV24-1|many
CATSDSTSPHLNEQFF
TGTGCCACCAGTGATTCGACTAGCCCGCATTTGAATGAGCAGTTCTTC
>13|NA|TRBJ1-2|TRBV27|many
CASSSDKNYGYTF
TGTGCCAGCAGTTCAGACAAGAACTATGGCTACACCTTC
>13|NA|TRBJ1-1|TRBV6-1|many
CASSERYNTEAFF
TGTGCCAGCAGTGAAAGATATAACACTGAAGCTTTCTTT
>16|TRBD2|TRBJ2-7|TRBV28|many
CASSLDLTSGSYEQYF
TGTGCCAGCAGTTTGGATTTGACTAGCGGCTCCTACGAGCAGTACTTC
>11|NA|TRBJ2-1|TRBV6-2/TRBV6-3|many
CASTQGGGQFF
TGTGCCAGCACCCAGGGAGGGGGGCAGTTCTTC
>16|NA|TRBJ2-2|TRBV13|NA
CASSVTSITNTGELFF
TGTGCCAGCAGCGTCACTAGCATAACGAACACCGGGGAGCTGTTTTTT
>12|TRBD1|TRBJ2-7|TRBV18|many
CASSPEQGVEYF
TGTGCCAGCTCACCGGAACAGGGGGTAGAGTACTTC
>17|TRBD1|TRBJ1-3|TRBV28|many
CASSPGGTGTSGNTIYF
TGTGCCAGCAGTCCAGGGGGTACCGGGACATCTGGAAACACCATATATTTT
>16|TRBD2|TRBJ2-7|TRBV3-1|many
CASSPRRLAGVNEQYF
TGTGCCAGCAGCCCAAGAAGACTAGCGGGAGTCAACGAGCAGTACTTC
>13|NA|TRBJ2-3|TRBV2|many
CASRAGGPDTQYF
TGTGCCAGCAGGGCAGGTGGGCCAGATACGCAGTATTTT
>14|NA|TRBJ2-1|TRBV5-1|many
CASSLESVHNEQFF
TGCGCCAGCAGCTTGGAGAGCGTTCACAATGAGCAGTTCTTC
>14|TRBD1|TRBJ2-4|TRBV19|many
CASIDRGLENIQYF
TGTGCCAGTATTGACAGGGGGCTGGAAAACATTCAGTACTTC
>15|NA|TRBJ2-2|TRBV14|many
CASRAGTRDTGELFF
TGTGCCAGCAGGGCGGGAACTCGGGACACCGGGGAGCTGTTTTTT
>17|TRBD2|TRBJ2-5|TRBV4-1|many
CASSPRKLAGGGETQYF
TGCGCCAGCAGCCCCAGAAAACTAGCGGGAGGAGGGGAGACCCAGTACTTC
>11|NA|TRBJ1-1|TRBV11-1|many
CASSLLGEAFF
TGTGCCAGCAGCTTATTAGGTGAAGCTTTCTTT
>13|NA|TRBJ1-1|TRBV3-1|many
CASSTTLNTEAFF
TGTGCCAGCAGCACGACTCTGAACACTGAAGCTTTCTTT
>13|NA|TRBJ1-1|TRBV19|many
CASSPTENTEAFF
TGTGCCAGTAGTCCTACAGAGAACACTGAAGCTTTCTTT
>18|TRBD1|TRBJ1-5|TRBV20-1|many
CSAGRVGQGASGNQPQHF
TGCAGTGCTGGGAGGGTCGGACAGGGGGCTTCTGGCAATCAGCCCCAGCATTTT
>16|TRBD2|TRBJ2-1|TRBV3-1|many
CASSQEVLAGMNEQFF
TGTGCCAGCAGCCAAGAAGTACTAGCGGGCATGAATGAGCAGTTCTTC
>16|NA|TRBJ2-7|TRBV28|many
CASSLYPGGISYEQYF
TGTGCCAGCAGTTTATACCCGGGTGGCATTTCCTACGAGCAGTACTTC
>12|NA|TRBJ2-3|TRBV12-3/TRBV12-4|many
CASSSHTDTQYF
TGTGCCAGCAGTTCCCATACAGATACGCAGTATTTT
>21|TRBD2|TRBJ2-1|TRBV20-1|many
CSAPNPKEGLAVVSSYNEQFF
TGCAGTGCCCCGAACCCAAAGGAGGGACTAGCCGTCGTAAGCTCCTACAATGAGCAGTTCTTC
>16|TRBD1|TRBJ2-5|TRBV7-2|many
CASSLARTGGAKTQYF
TGTGCCAGCAGCTTAGCGCGCACAGGGGGCGCGAAGACCCAGTACTTC
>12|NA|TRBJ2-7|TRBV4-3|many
CASSQEHGPQYF
TGCGCCAGCAGCCAAGAACACGGACCGCAGTACTTC
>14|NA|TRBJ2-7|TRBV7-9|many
CASLAPGPSYEQYF
TGTGCCAGCTTAGCTCCTGGGCCTTCCTACGAGCAGTACTTC
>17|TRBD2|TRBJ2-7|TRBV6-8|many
CASSYSKGLGSSYEQYF
TGTGCCAGCAGTTACTCGAAGGGACTAGGTAGCTCCTACGAGCAGTACTTC
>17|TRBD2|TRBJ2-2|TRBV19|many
CASSTPGLAENTGELFF
TGTGCCAGTAGTACCCCTGGACTAGCGGAAAACACCGGGGAGCTGTTTTTT